A single sample gave rise to the 20 T cell receptor beta chains below, sequenced in a study of radiotherapy plus CTLA-4 blockade in lung cancer. TCRdb's copy holds only in-frame clones and misses some; the assay was immunoSEQ multiplex PCR. Of about 94,000 clones listed, around 83% are singletons. Specimen: peripheral blood, collected from a patient treated with radiotherapy plus ipilimumab. The origin of the receptors is a human donor with non-small cell lung cancer that progressed on radiotherapy plus ipilimumab.

The chain recombines TRBV29-1 with TRBJ2-2, with a possible D match to TRBD1 (5 bases). This CDR3 is 13 amino acids long. V was shortened by 3 bases and J by 0 bases, with 5 bases between the two germline ends. Germline V gives CDR1 SQVTM, CDR2 ANQGSEA. CDR3 in DNA: TGCAGCGTTGACAGGGCGAACACCGGGGAGCTGTTTTTT. It encodes CSVDRANTGELFF.

V and J are TRBV11-3 and TRBJ2-7; D may be TRBD2 (6 bases). CDR3 length: 14 residues. Trimming took off 1 base at V and 4 bases at J, with 11 bases between the two ends. From germline, CDR1 is SGHNT and CDR2 YENEEA. CDR3 sequence: CASSLAGRSYEQYF. The CDR3 region has the DNA TGTGCCAGCAGCTTAGCCGGGAGAAGTTACGAGCAGTACTTC.

The CDR3 loop reads CASVGGGRGEKLFF. The CDR3 DNA reads as TGTGCCAGCGTTGGGGGGGGAAGGGGTGAAAAACTGTTTTTT. This chain uses TRBV28 with TRBJ1-4, with D maybe TRBD1 (5 bases). V lost 8 bases, J lost 7 bases, and 17 bases lay in between. The germline V gene has CDR1 MDHEN and CDR2 SYDVKM. The CDR3 is made up of 14 amino acids.

This clone was found once. The rearrangement links TRBV6-5 to TRBJ1-2; D is unresolved. The CDR3 loop spans 15 amino acids. Germline CDR1 is MNHEY and CDR2 is SVGAGI. Trimming removed 0 bases from V and 0 bases from J, with 8 bases in between. This CDR3 is CASSYSGQPNYGYTF. The CDR3 bases are TGTGCCAGCAGTTACTCAGGGCAGCCTAACTATGGCTACACCTTC.

The chain combines TRBV4-1 with TRBJ1-4, with D perhaps matching TRBD1 (6 bases). The CDR3 spans 16 residues. Between the trimmed V and J ends, which lost 1 base and 7 bases, there was a span of 16 bases. Germline V CDR1 and CDR2: MGHRA, YSYEKL. The CDR3 DNA sequence: TGCGCCAGCAGCCAAGGGGGGGACATCGGCTCTGAAAAACTGTTTTTT. Translated, it gives CASSQGGDIGSEKLFF.

This clone was counted between two and nine times. The chain has TRBV7-2 and TRBJ2-7, with D unclear. CDR1 SGHTA and CDR2 FQGNSA come from the germline V gene. This CDR3 contains 14 residues. V was clipped by 5 bases and J by 6 bases, with 17 bases between them. The CDR3 bases are TGTGCCAGCAGCCCTGGGTTTGCAGCCGGCGAGCAGTACTTC. It is translated as CASSPGFAAGEQYF. The whole variable domain, remainder taken from reference TRBV7-2 and TRBJ2-7, is GAGVSQSPSNKVTEKGKDVELRCDPISGHTALYWYRQSLGQGLEFLIYFQGNSAPDKSGLPSDRFSAERTGGSVSTLTIQRTQQEDSAVYLCASSPGFAAGEQYFGPGTRLTVT.

This chain uses TRBV5-4 with TRBJ1-3; TRBD1 is a possible D gene (6 bases). The CDR3 runs to 12 residues. Trimming shortened V by 7 bases and J by 3 bases, and 8 bases separated the two germline ends. Germline CDR1 reads SGHNT; CDR2 reads YYREEE (reference sequence). CDR3 DNA: TGTGCCAGCTCAGGGGATGGAAACACCATATATTTT. It encodes CASSGDGNTIYF.

This clone has just a few counts. This rearrangement joins TRBV4-2 to TRBJ1-4, with D hard to call. Germline assignment: CDR1 LGHNA and CDR2 YNFKEQ. V lost 0 bases, J lost 2 bases, and 7 bases lay in between. This CDR3 is 15 amino acids long. Here the CDR3 DNA reads TGTGCCAGCAGCCAAGAGAGGTCGACTAATGAAAAACTGTTTTTT. This translates into CASSQERSTNEKLFF.

V gene TRBV28 combines with J gene TRBJ1-5; 7 bases are a match to TRBD1. With V trimmed by 7 bases and J by 7 bases, 4 bases remained unmatched. This CDR3 has 12 residues. Germline assignment: CDR1 MDHEN and CDR2 SYDVKM. In DNA, the CDR3 is TGTGCCAGCAAAGGGGGCGCCCAGCCCCAGCATTTT. Residues: CASKGGAQPQHF.

The rearrangement links TRBV7-9 to TRBJ1-2; 7 nucleotides match TRBD1. Looked up from germline, CDR1 is SEHNR and CDR2 is FQNEAQ (reference sequence). With 2 bases clipped from V and 1 base from J, the junction kept 4 bases outside the gene matches. CDR3 size: 15 residues. The CDR3 sequence is CASSLPAGGNYGYTF. CDR3 DNA sequence: TGTGCCAGCAGCTTACCGGCAGGGGGTAACTATGGCTACACCTTC.

J is TRBJ1-5 and V is TRBV7-3; no reliable D call. Germline lookup yields CDR1 SGHTA and CDR2 FQGTGA. This CDR3 has 13 residues. V lost 0 bases and J 7 bases, leaving 7 bases between the germline ends. CDR3 in amino acids: CASSLTVGQPQHF. The CDR3 DNA sequence: TGTGCCAGCAGCTTAACGGTGGGGCAGCCCCAGCATTTT.

The gene calls are TRBV19 and TRBJ2-1; D is undetermined. The length of the CDR3 is 11 residues. The germline gives CDR1 LNHDA, CDR2 SQIVND (reference sequence). V dropped 10 bases and J dropped 1 base, with 5 bases sitting between them. This CDR3 reads CAIPSYNEQFF. DNA for the CDR3: TGTGCCATCCCTTCCTACAATGAGCAGTTCTTC.

As to this clone: Different DNA sequences within this sample yield the same CDR3. The chain recombines TRBV11-2 with TRBJ1-1; TRBD1 aligns across 9 bases. Germline CDR1 is SGHAT and CDR2 is FQNNGV. This CDR3 has 15 amino acids. The ends lost 0 bases at V and 11 bases at J; junction bases unmatched: 10. The CDR3 reads CASSLDWGQGLAAFF. The CDR3 DNA reads as TGTGCCAGCAGCTTAGATTGGGGACAGGGCCTCGCCGCTTTCTTT.

The chain employs TRBV5-1 and TRBJ1-5; D is uncertain. Germline V gene lookup returns CDR1 SGHRS and CDR2 YFSETQ. The V and J ends lost 0 bases and 5 bases respectively, with 12 bases between them. This CDR3 comprises 15 residues. CDR3 in DNA: TGCGCCAGCAGCTTGGAGGGCTTGGCATATCAGCCCCAGCATTTT. Protein product: CASSLEGLAYQPQHF.

This chain connects TRBV28 to TRBJ2-7; D tentatively fits TRBD1 or TRBD2 (5 bases each). The CDR3 sequence is 14 residues long. Trimming shortened V by 7 bases and J by 3 bases, and 16 bases separated the two germline ends. CDR1 MDHEN and CDR2 SYDVKM come from the germline V gene. Here the CDR3 DNA reads TGTGCCAGCACCTTCCCGGGACGGAGCTACGAGCAGTACTTC. Its protein product is CASTFPGRSYEQYF.

Notes on this clone: A junction boundary mismatches the germline segment, possibly from a read error. Other DNA sequences of this sample code for an identical CDR3. The rearrangement uses TRBV28 and TRBJ2-3, with 8 positions matching TRBD2. The CDR3 is made up of 14 amino acids. The germline V gene has CDR1 MDHEN and CDR2 SYDVKM. DNA of the CDR3: TGCGCCAGCGGGGGAGCGGGAGACGGAGATACGCAGTATTTT. Its protein is CASGGAGDGDTQYF.

The genes are TRBV29-1 and TRBJ2-7; TRBD1 agrees at 7 bases. Germline-derived CDR1 and CDR2 are SQVTM and ANQGSEA. The CDR3 spans 14 residues. V gave up 4 bases and J gave up 3 bases; unmatched junction bases: 9. CDR3 in DNA: TGCAGCGTTGTTTGGGGACAGAGTTACTACGAGCAGTACTTC. This gives the protein CSVVWGQSYYEQYF.

This chain links TRBV5-1 with TRBJ2-2, with 15 positions matching TRBD2. This CDR3 spans 18 amino acids. The V and J ends lost 3 bases and 6 bases, in that order; junction bases with no gene match: 9. Germline lookup yields CDR1 SGHRS and CDR2 YFSETQ. The CDR3 loop is CASSSGLAGGSGAGELFF. The CDR3 region has the DNA TGCGCCAGCAGCTCCGGACTAGCGGGAGGGTCAGGGGCCGGGGAGCTGTTTTTT.

The chain employs TRBV5-1 and TRBJ2-1; D may correspond to TRBD1 or TRBD2 (5 bases each). This CDR3 has 16 amino acids. The germline V and J ends were trimmed by 5 bases and 4 bases, with 19 bases remaining between them. The germline gives CDR1 SGHRS, CDR2 YFSETQ. The DNA for the CDR3 is TGCGCCAGCAGACCAATTTCGGGAAGGGGTTACAATGAGCAGTTCTTC. Its translation: CASRPISGRGYNEQFF.

The chain joins TRBV5-6 to TRBJ2-5; D is unclear. The CDR3 consists of 13 residues. Germline CDR1 is SGHDT and CDR2 is YYEEEE. V shed 1 base and J shed 2 bases, with 6 bases lying between them. CDR3 protein: CASSLLGQETQYF. DNA of the CDR3: TGTGCCAGCAGCTTGTTGGGGCAAGAGACCCAGTACTTC.